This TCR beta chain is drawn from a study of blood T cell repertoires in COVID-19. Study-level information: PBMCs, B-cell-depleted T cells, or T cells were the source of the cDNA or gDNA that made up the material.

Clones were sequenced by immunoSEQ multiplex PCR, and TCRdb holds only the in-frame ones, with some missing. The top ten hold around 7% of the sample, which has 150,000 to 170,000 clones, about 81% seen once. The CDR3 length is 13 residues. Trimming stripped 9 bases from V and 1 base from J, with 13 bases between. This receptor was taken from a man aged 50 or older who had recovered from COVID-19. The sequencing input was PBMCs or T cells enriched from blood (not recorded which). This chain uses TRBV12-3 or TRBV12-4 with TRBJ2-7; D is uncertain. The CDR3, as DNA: TGTGCCAGTGCACAGCAGATATCCTACGAGCAGTACTTC. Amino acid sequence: CASAQQISYEQYF.